One sample yielded the 30 T cell receptor beta chains listed below, sequenced in a study of blood T cells in healthy people across ages. Using a J-beta primer mix together with a sample-barcoded 5' primer, a second PCR was run for roughly 7 to 12 cycles. MiXCR, applied by TCRdb to the 5' RACE reads, yields one record per CDR3 protein. In the table there are about 1.6 million distinct CDR3 sequences, about 32% of which are singletons. The sequenced sample consisted of blood. Receptors originate from a woman in her thirties in good health.

This chain connects TRBV11-2 to TRBJ2-6; no reliable D call. The CDR3 loop spans 14 amino acids. From germline, CDR1 is SGHAT and CDR2 FQNNGV. Trimming removed 5 bases at V and 2 bases at J, with 7 bases between. The CDR3 nucleotides are TGTGCCAGCAGCCTATTTGCTGGGGCCAACGTCCTGACTTTC. This codes for CASSLFAGANVLTF.

The rearrangement uses TRBV20-1 and TRBJ1-2, with D perhaps TRBD1 (5 bases). This CDR3 is built from 12 residues. In germline, CDR1 is DFQATT, CDR2 SNEGSKA (reference sequence). V was clipped by 2 bases and J by 8 bases, with 12 bases between them. CDR3 sequence: CSARMGVQGYTF. The CDR3 region has the DNA TGCAGTGCTAGAATGGGGGTGCAGGGCTACACCTTC.

This clonotype occurred many times. The chain joins TRBV29-1 to TRBJ2-7; 8 bases align to TRBD2. The junction had 7 bases not matched to a gene; V was cut back by 6 bases and J by 6 bases. CDR3 length equals 12 residues. Germline CDR1 reads SQVTM; CDR2 reads ANQGSEA. The CDR3 DNA reads as TGCAGCGTGGGACTAGGAACTTCCGAGCAGTACTTC. Its protein product is CSVGLGTSEQYF.

This clonotype was counted a single time. The chain couples TRBV3-1 to TRBJ1-2; 9 positions match TRBD1. CDR3 size: 15 residues. CDR1 is LGHDT, CDR2 YNNKEL, per germline (reference sequence). Trimming cost V 1 base and J 7 bases; bases outside gene matches: 7. The CDR3 loop reads CASSQGGGQGRGYTF. As DNA, the CDR3 is TGTGCCAGCAGCCAAGGGGGGGGACAGGGTCGTGGCTACACCTTC.

The genes are TRBV28 and TRBJ2-1; D gene unclear. Germline V gene sequence: CDR1 MDHEN, CDR2 SYDVKM. Trimming pared 7 bases from V and 10 bases from J, leaving 14 bases between. The length of the CDR3 is 12 residues. The CDR3 here is CASTLAPPEQFF. In DNA, the CDR3 is TGTGCCAGCACCCTCGCCCCACCCGAGCAGTTCTTC.

The chain has TRBV20-1 and TRBJ1-2, with TRBD1 identical over 12 bases. The CDR3 is made up of 15 amino acids. Trimming cost V 6 bases and J 8 bases; bases outside gene matches: 13. Germline V gene sequence: CDR1 DFQATT, CDR2 SNEGSKA (reference sequence). The CDR3 DNA is TGCAGTGCCGTGGATCCGGGACAGGGGGCGGGAGGCTACACCTTC. Translating gives CSAVDPGQGAGGYTF.

V and J are TRBV6-1 and TRBJ2-1, with 9 nucleotides matching TRBD1. V lost 10 bases and J lost 4; bases outside the gene matches: 17. Germline V CDR1 and CDR2: MNHNS, SASEGT. CDR3 length equals 17 residues. CDR3 DNA sequence: TGTGCCACCTGGGGCACAGGGGGCACCTCATTTTACAATGAGCAGTTCTTC. This codes for CATWGTGGTSFYNEQFF.

Remarks on this clonotype: A much more abundant neighbour one base away suggests this may be a read error. V is TRBV29-1 and J is TRBJ2-1, with D perhaps matching TRBD2 (5 bases). The germline V gene encodes CDR1 SQVTM and CDR2 ANQGSEA. The CDR3 extends over 15 amino acids. The V gene lost 7 bases and the J gene lost 4 bases, with 20 bases spanning the gap. The CDR3 bases are TGCAGCGCTGCACAGCTCTCTAGCTTTTACAATGAGCAGTTCTTC. Residues: CSAAQLSSFYNEQFF.

A note on this clonotype: Since a much larger clone is just one base distant, this may be a read error. The chain has TRBV20-1 and TRBJ2-3; D possibly matches TRBD1 or TRBD2 (5 bases each). The CDR3 sequence is 15 residues long. Deletions cut 5 bases from V and 8 bases from J, with 23 bases between. Germline CDR1 and CDR2: DFQATT and SNEGSKA (reference sequence). This chain's CDR3 is CSALGTPNVKGTQYF. CDR3 nucleotide sequence: TGCAGTGCTCTCGGGACCCCGAATGTTAAGGGTACGCAGTATTTT.

With regard to this clonotype: At one end the junction does not follow the germline gene, possibly because of a read error. The chain is built from TRBV12-3 or TRBV12-4 and TRBJ2-3; 8 nucleotides agree with TRBD2. The CDR3 is 16 amino acids. CDR3 nucleotides: TGTGCCAGCAGTTTATCCGGGACTAGAAGCACAGATGCGCAGTATTTT. Its protein is CASSLSGTRSTDAQYF.

This clonotype was seen a handful of times. The chain carries TRBV20-1 and TRBJ2-5, with 11 bases fitting TRBD2. Germline CDR1 DFQATT, CDR2 SNEGSKA (reference sequence). The trim removed 2 bases at V and 11 bases at J, leaving 13 bases unmatched. The CDR3 consists of 15 residues. CDR3 DNA: TGCAGTGCTAGAATTGGGACTAGCGGAAAGAATGAGCAGTACTTC. Its protein is CSARIGTSGKNEQYF.

The J gene is TRBJ2-7, the V gene TRBV6-5, with D possibly being TRBD1 (5 bases). Looked up from germline, CDR1 is MNHEY and CDR2 is SVGAGI. The CDR3 has 13 amino acids. With 5 bases removed from V and 2 bases from J, the gap between germline ends came to 10 bases. The CDR3 here is CASSKQVAYEQYF. The DNA for the CDR3 is TGTGCCAGCAGTAAACAGGTAGCCTACGAGCAGTACTTC.

This clonotype has only a few counts. The rearrangement joins TRBV15 to TRBJ2-1; no firm D call. CDR1 is LNHNV, CDR2 YYDKDF, per germline (reference sequence). There are 17 residues in the CDR3. V lost 0 bases and J 5 bases, leaving 17 bases between the germline ends. The CDR3 DNA reads TGTGCCACCAGCAGAGATCTGGTTTACAGATTAGACAATGAGCAGTTCTTC. It encodes CATSRDLVYRLDNEQFF.

This clonotype came up a few times. This chain joins TRBV10-3 and TRBJ2-1, with TRBD2 identical over 7 bases. This CDR3 region has 15 residues. Germline V gives CDR1 ENHRY, CDR2 SYGVKD. J was trimmed by 2 bases and V by 4 bases; bases with no gene match: 5. The CDR3 region has the DNA TGTGCCATCAGTGGCGGTGGGGGGGCCTACAATGAGCAGTTCTTC. Its translation is CAISGGGGAYNEQFF.

In this sample, this clonotype turned up a few times. The chain uses TRBV10-3 and TRBJ2-5, with 10 bases identical to TRBD2. The V gene end was trimmed by 4 bases and the J gene end by 0 bases; junction bases not matched to a gene: 8. The germline CDR1 and CDR2 sequences are ENHRY and SYGVKD. The CDR3 spans 17 residues. The DNA for the CDR3 is TGTGCCATCAGTGGACCAGCGGGGGGGTGGTACCAAGAGACCCAGTACTTC. It encodes CAISGPAGGWYQETQYF.

This clonotype was seen repeatedly, ten times or more. The chain carries TRBV5-6 and TRBJ1-2; TRBD1 might be the D (6 bases). The germline V and J ends were trimmed by 5 bases and 10 bases, with 18 bases remaining between them. Germline lookup yields CDR1 SGHDT and CDR2 YYEEEE. CDR3 length equals 13 residues. CDR3 sequence (DNA): TGTGCCAGCAGATTCGGGACACAGGAAGACTACACCTTC. Its translation: CASRFGTQEDYTF. Complete variable domain (other parts from reference TRBV5-6 and TRBJ1-2): DAGVTQSPTHLIKTRGQQVTLRCSPKSGHDTVSWYQQALGQGPQFIFQYYEEEERQRGNFPDRFSGHQFPNYSSELNVNALLLGDSALYLCASRFGTQEDYTFGSGTRLTVV.

The CDR3 region is CASSLDRAGRTSTDTQYF. The CDR3 DNA sequence: TGTGCCAGCAGTTTAGATCGGGCAGGACGGACTAGCACAGATACGCAGTATTTT. The V call is TRBV28, the J call TRBJ2-3; perhaps TRBD2 as D (5 bases). The V end was cut by 2 bases, the J end by 0 bases, with 18 bases between. The CDR3 is 18 residues long. CDR1 is MDHEN and CDR2 is SYDVKM in the germline V gene.

V usage is TRBV6-2 or TRBV6-3 and J usage is TRBJ2-2; 7 positions agree with TRBD2. CDR1 is MNHEY and CDR2 is SVGEGT in the germline V gene. The CDR3 consists of 16 residues. J gave up 3 bases and V 4 bases, and 8 bases lay outside the gene matches. The CDR3 reads CASSWTGGLDTGELFF. The CDR3 DNA is TGTGCCAGCAGTTGGACGGGAGGTTTGGACACCGGGGAGCTGTTTTTT.

This chain uses TRBV6-1 with TRBJ1-5; D ambiguous. The CDR3 sequence is 13 residues long. Germline CDR1 and CDR2: MNHNS and SASEGT. The V and J ends lost 3 bases and 5 bases respectively, with 8 bases between them. Here the CDR3 DNA reads TGTGCCAGCAGTGAGAGGGAGCATCAGCCCCAGCATTTT. This gives the protein CASSEREHQPQHF.

This clonotype was seen a handful of times. J is TRBJ1-2 and V is TRBV27; the D gene is possibly TRBD1 (6 bases). V lost 10 bases to trimming and J lost 6 bases, with 15 bases between them. The CDR3 sequence is 12 residues long. Germline V gene sequence: CDR1 MNHEY, CDR2 SMNVEV (reference sequence). CDR3 in amino acids: CATRRGGNGYTF. Written as DNA, the CDR3 is TGTGCCACAAGACGAGGGGGAAATGGCTACACCTTC.

Only a few counts were recorded for this clonotype. V is TRBV7-3 and J is TRBJ2-1; 16 nucleotides align to TRBD2. V trimming: 1 base; J trimming: 0 bases; junction bases outside the gene matches: 3. CDR1 is SGHTA and CDR2 is FQGTGA in the germline V gene. The CDR3 is 19 amino acids. Here the CDR3 DNA reads TGTGCCAGCAGCTTAATAGGGACTAGCGGGAGGGGCTCCTACAATGAGCAGTTCTTC. The encoded protein is CASSLIGTSGRGSYNEQFF.

CDR3 sequence reads: CASRVGGDSYEQYF. The CDR3 DNA reads as TGTGCCAGCAGAGTCGGGGGGGACTCCTACGAGCAGTACTTC. The chain links TRBV6-1 to TRBJ2-7; 8 bases align to TRBD2. Trimming cost V 6 bases and J 0 bases; bases outside gene matches: 4. Germline V lookup: CDR1 MNHNS, CDR2 SASEGT. The CDR3 runs 14 residues.

The chain uses TRBV5-4 and TRBJ2-1, with 13 bases that match TRBD2. CDR1 and CDR2 from the germline V gene are SGHNT and YYREEE (reference sequence). After removal of 2 bases from V and 8 bases from J, the junction contained 7 bases not matched to a gene. The CDR3 spans 16 residues. The CDR3 spells CASSFELAGGLDEQFF. DNA of the CDR3: TGTGCCAGCAGCTTTGAACTAGCGGGAGGGCTCGATGAGCAGTTCTTC.

The chain has TRBV12-3 or TRBV12-4 and TRBJ2-1; D is ambiguous. Deletions cut 6 bases from V and 9 bases from J, with 18 bases between. CDR3 length equals 14 residues. CDR3 amino acids: CASSQRGPGGEQFF. The CDR3 nucleotides are TGTGCCAGCAGCCAACGAGGACCCGGTGGTGAGCAGTTCTTC.

This clonotype appeared a few times. The CDR3 DNA reads TGCAGTGCTAGAGATGGGACTAGCATACAAGAGACCCAGTACTTC. It yields the protein CSARDGTSIQETQYF. The J gene is TRBJ2-5, the V gene TRBV20-1; 9 bases agree with TRBD2. The CDR3 totals 15 residues. The ends lost 0 bases at V and 2 bases at J; junction bases unmatched: 4. The V gene's germline CDR1 is DFQATT and CDR2 SNEGSKA (reference sequence).

This clonotype was recorded a few times. The chain joins TRBV30 to TRBJ1-5; D is undetermined. V was trimmed by 3 bases and J by 11 bases, leaving 14 bases between them. The CDR3 totals 12 residues. CDR1 GTSNPN and CDR2 SVGIG come from the germline V gene (reference sequence). For the CDR3, the DNA is TGTGCCTGGAGGGCGGGGATTGGAGCCCAGCATTTT. Amino acid sequence: CAWRAGIGAQHF.

The chain recombines TRBV16 with TRBJ2-7; D possibly uses TRBD1 or TRBD2 (5 bases each). The length of the CDR3 is 16 residues. Germline assignment: CDR1 KGHSY and CDR2 FQNENV. Trimming stripped 2 bases from V and 5 bases from J, with 19 bases between. The CDR3 DNA reads as TGTGCCAGCAGCCAAACGGTGCCTCCGGGGCCGGACGAGCAGTACTTC. This codes for CASSQTVPPGPDEQYF. The full variable domain, with the rest looked up from reference TRBV16 and TRBJ2-7, is GEEVAQTPKHLVRGEGQKAKLYCAPIKGHSYVFWYQQVLKNEFKFLISFQNENVFDETGMPKERFSAKCLPNSPCSLEIQATKLEDSAVYFCASSQTVPPGPDEQYFGPGTRLTVT.

The chain has TRBV18 and TRBJ1-6; no clear D gene. The CDR3 sequence is 16 residues long. Trimming removed 1 base from V and 0 bases from J, with 7 bases in between. Germline V CDR1 and CDR2: KGHSH, LQKENI. The CDR3 reads CASSPQESSYNSPLHF. CDR3 bases: TGTGCCAGCTCACCACAGGAGAGCTCCTATAATTCACCCCTCCACTTT.

This clonotype was recorded a few times. This rearrangement joins TRBV20-1 to TRBJ2-5, with D perhaps TRBD1 (8 bases). The DNA matches TRBJ2-7 better at its end, which makes the J call doubtful. The CDR3 loop spans 15 amino acids. Germline assignment: CDR1 DFQATT and CDR2 SNEGSKA (reference sequence). CDR3 sequence reads: CSARDNRGGLYEQYF. CDR3 coding DNA: TGCAGTGCTAGAGATAACAGGGGGGGACTCTACGAGCAGTACTTC.

This clonotype was detected ten times or more. The J gene is TRBJ2-5, the V gene TRBV6-4; 8 positions agree with TRBD1. The CDR3 consists of 15 residues. The V gene's germline CDR1 is MRHNA and CDR2 SNTAGT. The V segment lost 2 bases and the J segment 5 bases; nucleotides outside the gene matches: 7. The CDR3 protein is CASSDGAGGRETQYF. DNA of the CDR3: TGTGCCAGCAGTGACGGAGCAGGGGGCCGGGAGACCCAGTACTTC.